This paragraph covers one TCR beta chain sequence. Its specificity is unknown. The germline V gene encodes CDR1 MNHEY and CDR2 SVGEGT. There are 14 residues in the CDR3. Per sample, reverse transcription was split into eight reactions. Reprocessing the 5' RACE reads, TCRdb reports a single entry for every CDR3 protein and omits DNA. The sample table sets out about 450,000 distinct CDR3 sequences. This specimen belongs to a study of monozygotic twins with inflammatory bowel disease. Study findings and constraints: The existence of one strong signal or clonotype linked to IBD lacked support. Researchers reported no repertoire similarity difference between concordant and discordant twins, possibly from limited power. The data offered no way to tell different T cell subtypes apart.

The sequencing input was blood. The chain uses TRBV6-2 or TRBV6-3 and TRBJ2-3; TCRdb reports TRBD2, a call that lacks DNA to check it against. The origin of this receptor is a human donor with ulcerative colitis or Crohn's disease, or a healthy co-twin of an affected twin (not recorded which). CDR3 sequence reads: CASGDFPSTDTQYF.